This TCR beta chain emerged from a study of identifying expanded T cells in peripheral blood. Germline-derived CDR1 and CDR2 are SNHLY and FYNNEI. V lost 4 bases and J 6 bases, leaving 18 bases between the germline ends. The CDR3 loop spans 15 amino acids. Method: immunoSEQ multiplex PCR; TCRdb's copy keeps in-frame clones and lacks some. The sample has some 90,000 clones, approximately 90% seen once. General observations from the study: Approximately 1.1 clones differed between technical replicates, versus approximately 17 and 20 over time.

A remark on this clone: Its target is unknown.

This sequence was found in a person between 18 and 69 years old in good health. The chain employs TRBV2 and TRBJ1-1; tentative D call: TRBD1 (5 bases). The sample taken for sequencing was blood. The CDR3 sequence: CASSGVAGGIPEAFF. Here the CDR3 DNA reads TGTGCCAGCAGTGGTGTCGCCGGGGGGATCCCTGAAGCTTTCTTT. Looking up the rest from reference TRBV2 and TRBJ1-1 gives the full variable domain: EPEVTQTPSHQVTQMGQEVILRCVPISNHLYFYWYRQILGQKVEFLVSFYNNEISEKSEIFDDQFSVERPDGSNFTLKIRSTKLEDSAMYFCASSGVAGGIPEAFFGQGTRLTVV.